This TCR beta chain was recorded in a study of control samples from healthy donors and cancer patients. TCRdb keeps only in-frame clones here, not all; method: immunoSEQ multiplex PCR. Of approximately 90,000 clones listed, 85% are singletons. The CDR3 is made up of 13 amino acids. V was shortened by 1 base and J by 7 bases, with 10 bases between the two germline ends. The germline gives CDR1 SNHLY, CDR2 FYNNEI. The chain is built from TRBV2 and TRBJ1-1; possibly TRBD1 for D (5 bases). The specimen was blood. This receptor was identified in a man aged 30 to 39 in good health. The CDR3 spells CASSEDRGFEAFF. The CDR3 DNA is TGTGCCAGCAGTGAAGATCGGGGGTTTGAAGCTTTCTTT.